One T cell receptor (beta chain) is described in this entry. Its antigen remains unknown. The CDR3 runs to 15 residues. CDR1 and CDR2 (germline): MDHEN, SYDVKM. V shed 5 bases, J shed 8 bases, and the junction held 12 bases outside the gene matches. This specimen belongs to a study of T cell clones after liver transplantation. Study overall: Subjects received no induction therapy and standard immunosuppression until randomization at 12-24 months post-transplant.

Measured with immunoSEQ multiplex PCR; TCRdb has only the in-frame clones, and not every one. The data contain roughly 80,000 clones, about 84% of them singletons. Study observations and caveats: Small, mixed patient groups and varying post-transplant times limit these conclusions. The donor-reactive repertoire was only partly measurable in a couple of subjects, lacking donor cells.

The source was CD4+ T cells from blood, collected 45 to 46 months after liver transplant. The TCR comes from a human patient who received a liver transplant. Among the T cells, some may be from the graft donor. The chain employs TRBV28 and TRBJ2-7; 10 bases are a match to TRBD1. CDR3 DNA sequence: TGTGCCAGCAGTGGAGGGGACAGGGGAGTCGTAAAGCAGTACTTC. Protein: CASSGGDRGVVKQYF.